This TCR beta chain was profiled in a study of blood T cell repertoires in COVID-19. Looking at the study overall: There were acute and convalescent COVID-19 samples, and they came from the United States, Italy and Spain.

Profiled with immunoSEQ multiplex PCR; TCRdb holds only in-frame clones, not every one. The repertoire holds 86,000 or so clones, with 86% as singletons. The receptor was derived from a man aged 45-60 years with active or convalescent COVID-19. The sample taken for sequencing was peripheral blood.

CDR3 sequence: CATTWGGLNSYNEQFF. The CDR3 coding sequence is TGTGCCACCACGTGGGGGGGGCTTAACTCCTACAATGAGCAGTTCTTC. The chain combines TRBV25-1 with TRBJ2-1, with a weak D call TRBD2 (7 bases). The ends were cut back, 10 bases at V and 0 bases at J, with 19 bases in the middle. The germline V gene encodes CDR1 MGHDK and CDR2 SYGVNS. CDR3 length: 16 amino acids. Full variable domain (rest looked up from reference TRBV25-1 and TRBJ2-1): EADIYQTPRYLVIGTGKKITLECSQTMGHDKMYWYQQDPGMELHLIHYSYGVNSTEKGDLSSESTVSRIRTEHFPLTLESARPSHTSQYLCATTWGGLNSYNEQFFGPGTRLTVL.